Presented here are 22 T cell receptor beta chains from one specimen sequenced in a study of blood T cell repertoires in COVID-19. TCRdb keeps only in-frame clones here, not all; method: immunoSEQ multiplex PCR. The table lists over 400,000 clones, more than 85% of them singletons. The sample taken for sequencing was PBMCs or T cells enriched from blood (not recorded which). These receptors all stem from an older woman who had recovered from COVID-19.

CDR3 amino acids: CSVEVASADTQYF. The DNA of the CDR3 is TGCAGCGTTGAAGTGGCTAGCGCAGATACGCAGTATTTT. The chain is built from TRBV29-1 and TRBJ2-3; TRBD2 is a possible D gene (6 bases). CDR3 length: 13 amino acids. Germline V gives CDR1 SQVTM, CDR2 ANQGSEA. Trimming removed 1 base at V and 4 bases at J, with 9 bases between.

The chain is built from TRBV27 and TRBJ2-4; 7 bases are shared with TRBD1. The J segment lost 0 bases and the V segment lost 4 bases, leaving 9 bases of the junction unmatched. CDR1 MNHEY and CDR2 SMNVEV come from the germline V gene (reference sequence). This CDR3 region has 17 residues. CDR3 sequence reads: CASSSGQMSLAKNIQYF. The DNA of the CDR3 is TGTGCCAGCAGTTCGGGACAGATGAGTTTAGCCAAAAACATTCAGTACTTC.

V gene TRBV2 combines with J gene TRBJ1-2; the D gene is possibly TRBD1 (6 bases). Looked up from germline, CDR1 is SNHLY and CDR2 is FYNNEI. V was shortened by 6 bases and J by 5 bases, with 13 bases between the two germline ends. The CDR3 length is 13 residues. CDR3 region: CASSQGLEYGYTF. DNA of the CDR3: TGTGCCAGCAGCCAGGGGTTGGAGTATGGCTACACCTTC.

The chain links TRBV4-1 to TRBJ1-1; TRBD1 is a possible D gene (5 bases). Germline V gene sequence: CDR1 MGHRA, CDR2 YSYEKL. Trimming stripped 4 bases from V and 2 bases from J, with 26 bases between. The CDR3 length is 19 residues. The CDR3 loop reads CASSRQVEFVGGGNTEAFF. The CDR3 DNA reads as TGCGCCAGCAGCCGCCAGGTCGAATTCGTGGGGGGGGGAAACACTGAAGCTTTCTTT.

J is TRBJ2-1 and V is TRBV7-2, with a weak D call TRBD1 (5 bases). Germline loops: CDR1 SGHTA, CDR2 FQGNSA. The CDR3 is 15 amino acids. V was trimmed by 5 bases and J by 5 bases, leaving 16 bases between them. CDR3 loop: CASSPQQGLNNEQFF. DNA of the CDR3: TGTGCCAGCAGCCCCCAGCAGGGCCTCAACAATGAGCAGTTCTTC.

V usage is TRBV11-2 and J usage is TRBJ2-7; 10 bases are shared with TRBD1. This CDR3 has 15 amino acids. The ends lost 5 bases at V and 3 bases at J; junction bases unmatched: 7. Per the germline V gene, CDR1 is SGHAT and CDR2 is FQNNGV. CDR3 sequence reads: CASSRGQGYDYEQYV. CDR3 sequence (DNA): TGTGCCAGCAGCCGGGGACAGGGGTACGACTACGAGCAGTACGTC.

In its sample, this clone was seen once. Additional DNA sequences in this sample encode the identical CDR3. The chain has TRBV24-1 and TRBJ2-2; weak D call: TRBD1 (6 bases). The V gene's germline CDR1 is KGHDR and CDR2 SFDVKD. This CDR3 contains 14 residues. V gave up 4 bases and J gave up 5 bases, with 10 bases separating them. CDR3 nucleotides: TGTGCCACCAGTGACCCCAGGGGAACCGGGGAGCTGTTTTTT. Translating it yields CATSDPRGTGELFF.

CDR3 in DNA: TGTGCCAGCAGGGGAGTTTACACCATATATTTT. It translates to CASRGVYTIYF. The V call is TRBV2, the J call TRBJ1-3; D remains unclear. Trimming removed 6 bases from V and 8 bases from J, with 8 bases in between. The CDR3 runs to 11 residues. Germline CDR1 and CDR2: SNHLY and FYNNEI.

The J gene is TRBJ1-2, the V gene TRBV6-5; 9 nucleotides match TRBD1. The ends lost 6 bases at V and 2 bases at J; junction bases unmatched: 4. From germline, CDR1 is MNHEY and CDR2 SVGAGI. This CDR3 has 14 residues. The CDR3 DNA reads TGTGCCAGCAGGAAACAGGGGGCCAACTATGGCTACACCTTC. It translates to CASRKQGANYGYTF.

This clone has more than one count but fewer than ten. The rearrangement links TRBV10-1 to TRBJ2-1; 13 bases match TRBD2. The ends lost 2 bases at V and 7 bases at J; junction bases unmatched: 5. This CDR3 is built from 16 residues. Germline V gene lookup returns CDR1 WNHNN and CDR2 SYGVQD (reference sequence). The CDR3 here is CASSEGGLAGVNEQFF. CDR3 nucleotide sequence: TGCGCCAGCAGTGAGGGAGGACTAGCGGGGGTAAATGAGCAGTTCTTC.

The chain uses TRBV13 and TRBJ1-6, with 9 bases matching TRBD1. The J segment lost 8 bases and the V segment lost 5 bases, leaving 10 bases of the junction unmatched. Germline lookup yields CDR1 PRHDT and CDR2 FYEKMQ (reference sequence). The CDR3 runs 16 residues. The CDR3 DNA is TGTGCCAGCAGCGTGGGAATGGGACAGGGTGATTCACCCCTCCACTTT. It encodes CASSVGMGQGDSPLHF.

The V and J genes are TRBV19 and TRBJ2-1, with 8 bases lining up with TRBD1. Per germline, CDR1 LNHDA and CDR2 SQIVND (reference sequence). V shed 2 bases, J shed 0 bases, and the junction held 9 bases outside the gene matches. There are 18 residues in the CDR3. DNA for the CDR3: TGTGCCAGTAGTATAAGGGGCCCAGGGGGCAGCTCCTACAATGAGCAGTTCTTC. Translation gives CASSIRGPGGSSYNEQFF.

This clone was counted once. This chain links TRBV11-2 with TRBJ1-2, with 7 bases matching TRBD1. The CDR3 is 15 amino acids. Trimming cost V 5 bases and J 1 base; bases outside gene matches: 7. Germline assignment: CDR1 SGHAT and CDR2 FQNNGV. CDR3 sequence reads: CASSPRDSFNYGYTF. CDR3 sequence (DNA): TGTGCCAGCAGCCCTCGGGACAGTTTTAACTATGGCTACACCTTC.

The rearrangement joins TRBV5-6 to TRBJ2-2; TRBD1 is a possible D gene (5 bases). The CDR3 loop spans 15 amino acids. CDR1 is SGHDT, CDR2 YYEEEE, per germline. Trimming removed 0 bases at V and 5 bases at J, with 11 bases between. CDR3: CASSLAGQGTGELFF. In nucleotides, the CDR3 is TGTGCCAGCAGCTTGGCCGGTCAGGGTACCGGGGAGCTGTTTTTT.

This clone was seen a single time. The gene calls are TRBV5-5 and TRBJ1-2; TRBD1 matches 8 bases. CDR1 SGHKS and CDR2 YYEKEE come from the germline V gene (reference sequence). The CDR3 is made up of 15 amino acids. V trimming: 4 bases; J trimming: 4 bases; junction bases outside the gene matches: 9. CDR3 in DNA: TGTGCCAGCAGCCTGGCGGGACAGGTTGCCTATGGCTACACCTTC. Translated, it gives CASSLAGQVAYGYTF.

This CDR3 is CAWSSAGGLYGYTF. CDR3 in DNA: TGTGCCTGGAGTTCGGCAGGTGGGCTCTATGGCTACACCTTC. This sequence joins TRBV30 and TRBJ1-2, with unresolved D. Per the germline V gene, CDR1 is GTSNPN and CDR2 is SVGIG (reference sequence). The germline V and J ends were trimmed by 2 bases and 4 bases, with 14 bases remaining between them. The CDR3 consists of 14 residues.

The CDR3 is CASSVDTAHNEQFF. CDR3 in DNA: TGTGCCAGCAGCGTAGATACAGCCCACAATGAGCAGTTCTTC. The chain carries TRBV9 and TRBJ2-1; D is unresolved. V was clipped by 0 bases and J by 5 bases, with 9 bases between them. The CDR3 sequence is 14 residues long. Germline CDR1 reads SGDLS; CDR2 reads YYNGEE. The complete variable domain, with remaining parts taken from reference TRBV9 and TRBJ2-1, reads DSGVTQTPKHLITATGQRVTLRCSPRSGDLSVYWYQQSLDQGLQFLIQYYNGEERAKGNILERFSAQQFPDLHSELNLSSLELGDSALYFCASSVDTAHNEQFFGPGTRLTVL.

The chain links TRBV30 to TRBJ1-4; tentative D call: TRBD1 (6 bases). CDR3 length equals 17 residues. Germline assignment: CDR1 GTSNPN and CDR2 SVGIG (reference sequence). V gave up 7 bases and J gave up 4 bases, with 25 bases separating them. DNA of the CDR3: TGTGCCTCCACAAGAGGGCGGACAGTAGGTGGTAATGAAAAACTGTTTTTT. Its protein is CASTRGRTVGGNEKLFF.

The genes are TRBV5-6 and TRBJ2-5, with D possibly matching TRBD2 (6 bases). V was cut by 4 bases and J by 2 bases, with 9 bases left in between. Germline values: CDR1 SGHDT, CDR2 YYEEEE. There are 13 residues in the CDR3. DNA of the CDR3: TGTGCCAGCAGCGGGCGGGGTCAAGAGACCCAGTACTTC. Translated: CASSGRGQETQYF.

The rearrangement uses TRBV6-5 and TRBJ2-1; a possible D gene is TRBD2 (5 bases). Germline CDR1 and CDR2: MNHEY and SVGAGI. The CDR3 extends over 13 amino acids. Trimming pared 4 bases from V and 7 bases from J, leaving 11 bases between. The CDR3 sequence is CASSSQLGNEQFF. CDR3 DNA: TGTGCCAGCAGTTCCCAACTAGGGAATGAGCAGTTCTTC.

The chain has TRBV6-1 and TRBJ1-1; weak D call: TRBD1 (6 bases). This CDR3 has 16 residues. Trimming removed 3 bases at V and 0 bases at J, with 14 bases between. Germline V gene data show CDR1 as MNHNS and CDR2 as SASEGT. Here the CDR3 reads CASSEQGIGVNTEAFF. The CDR3 DNA reads as TGTGCCAGCAGTGAGCAGGGGATTGGAGTGAACACTGAAGCTTTCTTT.

The chain recombines TRBV3-1 (or the pseudogene TRBV3-2) with TRBJ2-7; 9 nucleotides agree with TRBD1. CDR3 size: 13 residues. Germline CDR1 reads LGHDT; CDR2 reads YNNKEL (reference sequence). With 2 bases clipped from V and 13 bases from J, the junction kept 9 bases outside the gene matches. The CDR3 spells CASSQNTGGPEYV. The CDR3 nucleotides are TGTGCCAGCAGCCAAAATACAGGGGGCCCTGAATACGTC.